This TCR beta chain emerged from a study of blood T cell repertoires in COVID-19. Study details: Sites across the United States, Italy and Spain contributed samples from acute and convalescent COVID-19. Sources were T cells, B-cell-depleted T cells, or PBMCs; the material itself was cDNA or gDNA.

Study processing details: Quantification of nucleated cells was approximated via reference gene primer amplification. TCRdb keeps only in-frame clones here, not all; method: immunoSEQ multiplex PCR. V, J and clone size reflect that table, while D and trimming were determined from the DNA. The sample consists of over 150,000 clones, just under 85% of them appearing once. Trimming removed 6 bases at V and 3 bases at J, with 18 bases between. Germline CDR1 is LNHDA and CDR2 is SQIVND (reference sequence). The length of the CDR3 is 16 residues. This clone has a handful of counts. Sequences were obtained from peripheral blood. The sequence came from a woman in her sixties with acute or convalescent COVID-19. This rearrangement joins TRBV19 to TRBJ1-5; TRBD1 might be the D (5 bases). CDR3 coding DNA: TGTGCCAGTAGCGCCGTGACTCAGGGTCACAATCAGCCCCAGCATTTT. This translates into CASSAVTQGHNQPQHF.